These 26 T cell receptor beta chains were sequenced from one sample in a study of T cells after yellow fever vaccination (dated by TCRdb to between 2018 and 2020). Read against the paper, the sample's treatment or condition label means: live attenuated yellow fever vaccine strain. Library generation was performed with 5' RACE. The reads were generated on an Illumina HiSeq 2500. The public reads were quality trimmed at Q25 with fastp and then assembled into clones with MiXCR by TCRdb, keeping productive beta chains. Each entry is one CDR3 protein sequence, shown with its most common DNA and genes. Recorded for this sample are 450,000 to 550,000 distinct CDR3 sequences; around a fifth of them occurred a single time. Jointly, the top ten make up about a sixth of the sample. Sequences were derived from PBMCs, sampled approximately 22 days after the first yellow fever vaccination. The source of these receptors is a man aged 18 to 29 who received the YFV17D yellow fever vaccine.

This clonotype came up a few times. The CDR3 loop is CAISDYGGTNEKLFF. The CDR3 DNA follows: TGTGCCATCAGTGACTACGGGGGAACTAATGAAAAACTGTTTTTT. The V and J genes are TRBV10-3 and TRBJ1-4; weak D call: TRBD1 (5 bases). Germline V gene data show CDR1 as ENHRY and CDR2 as SYGVKD. The CDR3 is made up of 15 amino acids. Trimming took 3 bases from V and 1 from J, leaving 9 bases between them.

V and J are TRBV6-1 and TRBJ1-2; TRBD1 matches 10 bases. The CDR3 loop spans 15 amino acids. Trimming removed 6 bases from V and 7 bases from J; junction bases left unmatched: 11. Germline V gene data show CDR1 as MNHNS and CDR2 as SASEGT. CDR3 bases: TGTGCCAGCAGACGCCAAAGACAGGGGGCAGGTGGCTACACCTTC. Translation gives CASRRQRQGAGGYTF.

This chain joins TRBV6-5 and TRBJ2-7, with TRBD1 matching 8 bases. J lost 1 base, V lost 10 bases, and 12 bases had no gene match. The CDR3 length is 15 residues. Per the germline V gene, CDR1 is MNHEY and CDR2 is SVGAGI. CDR3 amino acids: CATLPRGTGSYEQYF. DNA of the CDR3: TGTGCCACTCTCCCACGAGGGACAGGATCCTACGAGCAGTACTTC.

This sequence joins TRBV18 and TRBJ2-5; 9 positions agree with TRBD1. Germline V gives CDR1 KGHSH, CDR2 LQKENI. This CDR3 has 14 residues. The ends lost 2 bases at V and 3 bases at J; junction bases unmatched: 1. CDR3 nucleotide sequence: TGTGCCAGCTCACCAAGGGACAGGGAAGAGACCCAGTACTTC. It yields the protein CASSPRDREETQYF.

The V and J genes are TRBV7-9 and TRBJ2-5; D is possibly TRBD2 (5 bases). The germline V gene encodes CDR1 SEHNR and CDR2 FQNEAQ (reference sequence). V was trimmed by 5 bases and J by 5 bases, leaving 21 bases between them. There are 16 residues in the CDR3. CDR3 residues: CASSTPRTPRGETQYF. CDR3 nucleotides: TGTGCCAGCAGCACCCCGAGGACCCCCAGAGGGGAGACCCAGTACTTC.

The sample holds a few counts of this clonotype. The rearrangement links TRBV20-1 to TRBJ2-5, with 11 bases aligning to TRBD2. Per the germline V gene, CDR1 is DFQATT and CDR2 is SNEGSKA (reference sequence). The trim removed 3 bases at V and 10 bases at J, leaving 7 bases unmatched. This CDR3 is built from 13 residues. The chain's CDR3 is CSASETSGDFQYF. As DNA, the CDR3 is TGCAGTGCTAGCGAGACTAGCGGGGATTTCCAGTACTTC.

The chain uses TRBV12-3 or TRBV12-4 and TRBJ2-2; D gene uncertain. V was pared by 6 bases and J by 0 bases, with 5 bases between. This CDR3 contains 13 residues. As DNA, the CDR3 is TGTGCCAGCAGGATAGCGAACACCGGGGAGCTGTTTTTT. Translating gives CASRIANTGELFF.

This clonotype was counted ten times or more. The J gene is TRBJ1-1, the V gene TRBV9, with D possibly matching TRBD1 (5 bases). Germline CDR1 reads SGDLS; CDR2 reads YYNGEE. V was pared by 0 bases and J by 3 bases, with 6 bases between. The CDR3 has 13 amino acids. CDR3 DNA sequence: TGTGCCAGCAGCGTAGGGGGGTACACTGAAGCTTTCTTT. Amino acid sequence: CASSVGGYTEAFF.

V usage is TRBV4-3 and J usage is TRBJ1-1; D remains unclear. Trimming shortened V by 0 bases and J by 4 bases, and 15 bases separated the two germline ends. CDR1 LGHNA and CDR2 YSLEER come from the germline V gene. The CDR3 loop spans 16 amino acids. CDR3 region: CASSQEGALSGTEAFF. In DNA, the CDR3 is TGCGCCAGCAGCCAAGAAGGTGCCTTAAGTGGCACTGAAGCTTTCTTT.

The V and J genes are TRBV14 and TRBJ2-3; 7 bases align to TRBD2. J gave up 2 bases and V 0 bases, and 11 bases lay outside the gene matches. The germline CDR1 and CDR2 sequences are SGHDN and FVKESK. The CDR3 totals 18 residues. CDR3 protein: CASSQEAYTERDTDTQYF. CDR3 sequence (DNA): TGTGCCAGCAGCCAAGAAGCATATACGGAGCGGGACACAGATACGCAGTATTTT.

The chain links TRBV7-6 to TRBJ2-1; 14 bases map to TRBD2. Germline V gene lookup returns CDR1 SGHVS and CDR2 FNYEAQ. Unmatched junction bases numbered 9, after V lost 5 bases and J lost 6 bases. The CDR3 spans 17 residues. CDR3 amino acids: CASSPIQTSGGGNEQFF. CDR3 coding DNA: TGTGCCAGCAGCCCCATCCAGACTAGCGGGGGGGGCAATGAGCAGTTCTTC. Full variable domain (missing parts from reference TRBV7-6 and TRBJ2-1): GAGVSQSPRYKVTKRGQDVALRCDPISGHVSLYWYRQALGQGPEFLTYFNYEAQQDKSGLPNDRFSAERPEGSISTLTIQRTEQRDSAMYRCASSPIQTSGGGNEQFFGPGTRLTVL.

The count of this clonotype is one. As the CDR3 is not closed by the conserved phenylalanine or tryptophan, this likely results from a read error. J is TRBJ2-5 and V is TRBV12-3 or TRBV12-4; D ambiguous. Trimming removed 0 bases from V and 0 bases from J, with 8 bases in between. The CDR3 is 15 residues long. Here the CDR3 reads CASSLAYADQETQYS. The CDR3 DNA is TGTGCCAGCAGTTTAGCGTATGCAGACCAAGAGACCCAGTACTCC.

The chain is built from TRBV7-9 and TRBJ1-6, with 7 bases identical to TRBD1. Unmatched junction bases numbered 11, after V lost 1 base and J lost 11 bases. There are 16 residues in the CDR3. Germline lookup yields CDR1 SEHNR and CDR2 FQNEAQ (reference sequence). CDR3 sequence (DNA): TGTGCCAGCAGCTTAGGAGGCAGGGGGTCGAAGCCACCCCTCCACTTT. The encoded protein is CASSLGGRGSKPPLHF.

The chain joins TRBV4-2 to TRBJ1-3; 7 positions agree with TRBD1. V was clipped by 4 bases and J by 0 bases; unmatched bases: 6. Germline CDR1 reads LGHNA; CDR2 reads YNFKEQ. The CDR3 sequence is 16 residues long. CDR3 coding DNA: TGTGCCAGCAGCCCAAGACAGGGAAGCTCTGGAAACACCATATATTTT. Residues: CASSPRQGSSGNTIYF.

The chain employs TRBV29-1 and TRBJ1-2, with 12 bases aligning to TRBD1. The CDR3 spans 14 residues. The germline V gene encodes CDR1 SQVTM and CDR2 ANQGSEA. The V and J ends lost 7 bases and 7 bases, in that order; junction bases with no gene match: 10. Here the CDR3 reads CSALGTGGRGGYTF. DNA for the CDR3: TGCAGCGCCCTCGGGACAGGGGGCCGTGGTGGCTACACCTTC.

In this sample, this clonotype turned up many times. This chain connects TRBV7-9 to TRBJ1-1, with D maybe TRBD1 (6 bases). The CDR3 has 14 residues. Germline CDR1 SEHNR, CDR2 FQNEAQ (reference sequence). Trimming removed 5 bases at V and 2 bases at J, with 12 bases between. The CDR3 spells CASSGTLRNTEAFF. The CDR3 DNA sequence: TGTGCCAGCAGCGGGACACTAAGAAACACTGAAGCTTTCTTT. Full variable domain (remainder filled in from reference TRBV7-9 and TRBJ1-1): DTGVSQNPRHKITKRGQNVTFRCDPISEHNRLYWYRQTLGQGPEFLTYFQNEAQLEKSRLLSDRFSAERPKGSFSTLEIQRTEQGDSAMYLCASSGTLRNTEAFFGQGTRLTVV.

The rearrangement joins TRBV29-1 to TRBJ2-1, with 9 positions matching TRBD1. The V and J ends lost 2 bases and 6 bases, in that order; junction bases with no gene match: 8. CDR1 is SQVTM and CDR2 is ANQGSEA in the germline V gene. This CDR3 comprises 15 residues. The CDR3 DNA sequence: TGCAGCGTTGAACCGGGACAGGGCACCATCAATGAGCAGTTCTTC. Protein sequence: CSVEPGQGTINEQFF.

The rearrangement joins TRBV11-1 to TRBJ2-2, with a weak D call TRBD2 (5 bases). The germline gives CDR1 SGHAT, CDR2 FQDESV (reference sequence). Between the trimmed V and J ends, which lost 4 bases and 6 bases, there was a span of 15 bases. The CDR3 spans 15 residues. This CDR3 reads CASSWGATSAGELFF. The DNA for the CDR3 is TGTGCCAGCAGCTGGGGAGCTACCAGTGCCGGGGAGCTGTTTTTT. Together with reference TRBV11-1 and TRBJ2-2, the CDR3 gives the full variable domain: EAEVAQSPRYKITEKSQAVAFWCDPISGHATLYWYRQILGQGPELLVQFQDESVVDDSQLPKDRFSAERLKGVDSTLKIQPAELGDSAMYLCASSWGATSAGELFFGEGSRLTVL.

This clonotype was recorded many times. Relative to the germline gene, one junction end is altered; a read error may explain this. This rearrangement joins TRBV12-3 or TRBV12-4 to TRBJ2-5, with a tentative D call TRBD1 (5 bases). CDR3 size: 13 residues. DNA of the CDR3: TGCGCCAGCAGCTTTACAGGTGGTGAGACCCAGTACTTC. Amino acids: CASSFTGGETQYF.

This clonotype was found a few times. The junction and the germline gene differ at one end; a read error may be behind it. V is TRBV2 and J is TRBJ1-4; 9 bases match TRBD1. The CDR3 is made up of 11 amino acids. Germline V gene sequence: CDR1 SNHLY, CDR2 FYNNEI. Here the CDR3 DNA reads TGTGCCAGCAGCAAGACCGGGACAGGGATTTTT. The encoded protein is CASSKTGTGIF.

This clonotype was seen only once. This sequence joins TRBV6-2 or TRBV6-3 and TRBJ2-7, with D hard to call. The germline V gene has CDR1 MNHEY and CDR2 SVGEGT. The CDR3 extends over 13 amino acids. Trimming pared 2 bases from V and 0 bases from J, leaving 5 bases between. CDR3 sequence: CASSYTYSYEQYF. The DNA of the CDR3 is TGTGCCAGCAGTTACACCTACTCCTACGAGCAGTACTTC.

This clonotype was detected a few times. The V call is TRBV11-2, the J call TRBJ2-7; no clear D gene. V was clipped by 3 bases and J by 6 bases, with 12 bases between them. This CDR3 spans 13 amino acids. The V gene's germline CDR1 is SGHAT and CDR2 FQNNGV. CDR3 sequence: CASSFGESREQYF. In DNA, the CDR3 is TGTGCCAGCAGCTTCGGCGAGTCGCGCGAGCAGTACTTC.

V usage is TRBV5-1 and J usage is TRBJ1-4; D unresolved. This CDR3 spans 16 amino acids. Germline V gene sequence: CDR1 SGHRS, CDR2 YFSETQ. V was cut by 0 bases and J by 0 bases, with 9 bases left in between. The CDR3 DNA reads as TGCGCCAGCAGCTTGGGTTTGTATGCAACTAATGAAAAACTGTTTTTT. Its protein product is CASSLGLYATNEKLFF.

The rearrangement joins TRBV5-1 to TRBJ2-7; D is ambiguous. CDR1 is SGHRS, CDR2 YFSETQ, per germline. V was trimmed by 2 bases and J by 0 bases, leaving 15 bases between them. This CDR3 is built from 16 residues. The CDR3 DNA follows: TGCGCCAGCAGCTTCCTCGTAAGTACGAGCTCCTACGAGCAGTACTTC. Its translation: CASSFLVSTSSYEQYF.

This clonotype was found a few times. The chain combines TRBV30 with TRBJ1-1; no firm D call. Per the germline V gene, CDR1 is GTSNPN and CDR2 is SVGIG (reference sequence). This CDR3 spans 12 amino acids. Trimming shortened V by 8 bases and J by 1 base, and 11 bases separated the two germline ends. CDR3 residues: CAPCRGNTEAFF. CDR3 in DNA: TGTGCCCCATGCCGCGGGAACACTGAAGCTTTCTTT.

With respect to this clonotype: At one of its ends the junction is not consistent with the germline gene, which may arise from a read error. The V gene is TRBV14, the J gene TRBJ2-5, with 7 bases fitting TRBD1. Germline-derived CDR1 and CDR2 are SGHDN and FVKESK. There are 16 residues in the CDR3. The CDR3 DNA reads as TGTGCCAGCAGCCACCCGACAGGGATAACGGTAGAGATCCAGTACTTC. Protein product: CASSHPTGITVEIQYF.